This TCR beta chain was recovered during a study of blood T cells in healthy people across ages. Whole-study findings and limits: Comparison with aged donors showed that long-lived donors had more naive CD4+ cells and higher diversity.

Sample-barcoded 5' priming and a J-beta primer mix drove a second PCR of 7 to 11 cycles. TCRdb used MiXCR to reprocess the 5' RACE reads, holding one entry per CDR3 protein. The sample includes over a million distinct CDR3 sequences, 35% to 50% seen only once; the top ten take 15% to 20%. Trimming cost V 6 bases and J 2 bases, with 7 bases left between them. The CDR3 covers 12 residues. The germline V gene has CDR1 MNHNY and CDR2 SVGAGI (reference sequence). This clonotype was counted only a few times. The target antigen is unknown. Input material: blood. This chain joins TRBV6-6 and TRBJ1-1; the D is unclear. The receptor was isolated from a woman in her sixties or seventies in good health. CDR3 in amino acids: CASRVGNTEAFF. As DNA, the CDR3 is TGTGCCAGCAGGGTGGGAAACACTGAAGCTTTCTTT.